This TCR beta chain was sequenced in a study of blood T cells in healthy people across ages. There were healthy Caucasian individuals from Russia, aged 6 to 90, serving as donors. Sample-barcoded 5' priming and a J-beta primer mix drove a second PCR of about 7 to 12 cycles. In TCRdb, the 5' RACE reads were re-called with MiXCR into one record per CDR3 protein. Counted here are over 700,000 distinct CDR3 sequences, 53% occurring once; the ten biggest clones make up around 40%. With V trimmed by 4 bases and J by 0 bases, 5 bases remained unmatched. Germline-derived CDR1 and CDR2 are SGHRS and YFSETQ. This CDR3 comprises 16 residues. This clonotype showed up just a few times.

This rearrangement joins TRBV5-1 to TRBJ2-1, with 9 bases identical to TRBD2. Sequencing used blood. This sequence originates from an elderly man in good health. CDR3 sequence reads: CASSPREGLSYNEQFF. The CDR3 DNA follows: TGCGCCAGCAGCCCGCGGGAGGGCCTCTCCTACAATGAGCAGTTCTTC. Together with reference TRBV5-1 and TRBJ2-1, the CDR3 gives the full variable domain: KAGVTQTPRYLIKTRGQQVTLSCSPISGHRSVSWYQQTPGQGLQFLFEYFSETQRNKGNFPGRFSGRQFSNSRSEMNVSTLELGDSALYLCASSPREGLSYNEQFFGPGTRLTVL.